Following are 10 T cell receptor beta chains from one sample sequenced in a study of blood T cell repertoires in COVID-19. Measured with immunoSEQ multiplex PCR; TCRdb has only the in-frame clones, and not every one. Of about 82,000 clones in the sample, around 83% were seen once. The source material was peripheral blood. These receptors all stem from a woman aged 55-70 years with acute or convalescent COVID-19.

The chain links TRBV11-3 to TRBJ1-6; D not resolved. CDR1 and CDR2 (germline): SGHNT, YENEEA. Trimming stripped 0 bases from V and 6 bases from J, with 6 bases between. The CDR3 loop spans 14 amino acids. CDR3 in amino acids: CASSLEVGNSPLHF. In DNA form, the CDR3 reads TGTGCCAGCAGCTTAGAGGTCGGTAATTCACCCCTCCACTTT.

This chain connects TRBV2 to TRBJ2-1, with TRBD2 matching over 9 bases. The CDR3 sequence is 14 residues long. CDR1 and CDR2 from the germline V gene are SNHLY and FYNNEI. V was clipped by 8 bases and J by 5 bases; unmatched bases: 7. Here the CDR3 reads CASVLAGDHNEQFF. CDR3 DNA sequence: TGTGCCAGCGTATTAGCGGGGGACCACAATGAGCAGTTCTTC.

This CDR3 is CSVGEGVFHEQYF. CDR3 sequence (DNA): TGCAGCGTCGGGGAGGGAGTTTTCCACGAGCAGTACTTC. This chain links TRBV29-1 with TRBJ2-7; 7 positions match TRBD2. The CDR3 totals 13 residues. V lost 6 bases to trimming and J lost 5 bases; unmatched junction nucleotides: 10. The germline CDR1 and CDR2 sequences are SQVTM and ANQGSEA.

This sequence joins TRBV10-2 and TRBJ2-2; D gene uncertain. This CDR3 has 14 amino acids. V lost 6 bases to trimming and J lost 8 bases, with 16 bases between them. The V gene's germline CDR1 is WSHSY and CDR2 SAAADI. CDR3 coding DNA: TGCGCCAGCAGACGATTATATTCGGAGGGGGAGCTGTTTTTT. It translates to CASRRLYSEGELFF.

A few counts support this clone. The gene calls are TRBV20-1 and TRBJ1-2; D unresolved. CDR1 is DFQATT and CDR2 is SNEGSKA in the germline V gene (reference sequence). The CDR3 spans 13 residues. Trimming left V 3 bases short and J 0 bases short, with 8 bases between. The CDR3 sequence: CSASFGANYGYTF. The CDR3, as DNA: TGCAGTGCTAGTTTCGGGGCTAACTATGGCTACACCTTC.

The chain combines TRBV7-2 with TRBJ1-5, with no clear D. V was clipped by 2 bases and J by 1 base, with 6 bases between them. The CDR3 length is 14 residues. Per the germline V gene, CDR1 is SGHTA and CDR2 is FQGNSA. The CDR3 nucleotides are TGTGCCAGCAGCTTAACTATCAGCAATCAGCCCCAGCATTTT. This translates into CASSLTISNQPQHF.

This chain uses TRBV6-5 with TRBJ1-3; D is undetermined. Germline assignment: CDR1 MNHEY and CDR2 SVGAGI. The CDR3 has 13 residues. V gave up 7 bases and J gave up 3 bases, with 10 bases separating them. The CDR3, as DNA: TGTGCCAGCACCACAGAGTTTGGAAACACCATATATTTT. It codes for CASTTEFGNTIYF.

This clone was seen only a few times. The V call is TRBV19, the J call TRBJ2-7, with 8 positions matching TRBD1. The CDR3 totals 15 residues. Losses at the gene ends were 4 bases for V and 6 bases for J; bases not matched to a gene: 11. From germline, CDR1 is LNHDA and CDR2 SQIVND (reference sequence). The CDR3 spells CASSTPSGGAAEQYF. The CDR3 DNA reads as TGTGCCAGTAGTACACCTTCAGGGGGCGCCGCCGAGCAGTACTTC. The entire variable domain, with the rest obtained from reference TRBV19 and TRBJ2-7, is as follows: DGGITQSPKYLFRKEGQNVTLSCEQNLNHDAMYWYRQDPGQGLRLIYYSQIVNDFQKGDIAEGYSVSREKKESFPLTVTSAQKNPTAFYLCASSTPSGGAAEQYFGPGTRLTVT.

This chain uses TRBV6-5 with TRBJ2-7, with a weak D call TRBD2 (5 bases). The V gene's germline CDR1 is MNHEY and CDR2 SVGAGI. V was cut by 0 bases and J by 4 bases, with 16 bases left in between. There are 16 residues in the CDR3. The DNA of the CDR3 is TGTGCCAGCAGTTACTCTCGAACGGGGTGGGGATACGAGCAGTACTTC. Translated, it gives CASSYSRTGWGYEQYF.

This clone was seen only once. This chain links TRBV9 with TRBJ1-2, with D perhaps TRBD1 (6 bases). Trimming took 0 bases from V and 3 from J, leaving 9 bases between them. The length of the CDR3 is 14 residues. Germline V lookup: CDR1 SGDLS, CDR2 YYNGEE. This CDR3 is CASSVVDSYYGYTF. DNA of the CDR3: TGTGCCAGCAGCGTAGTGGACAGTTACTATGGCTACACCTTC.